The 22 T cell receptor beta chains below come from one sample, sequenced in a study of shared clonotypes between healthy human individuals. This table comes from immunoSEQ multiplex PCR, and its TCRdb copy is limited to in-frame clones, with some not included. The data hold about half a million clones, with roughly 83% observed a single time. Sample: PBMCs. These receptors were obtained from a woman aged 40 to 50 in good health. Some clones in this sample may be carry-over from other donors' samples.

This clone appeared a few times. V gene TRBV10-2 combines with J gene TRBJ2-7; 8 positions match TRBD1. CDR3 size: 12 residues. The V gene's germline CDR1 is WSHSY and CDR2 SAAADI. The V and J ends lost 6 bases and 4 bases, in that order; junction bases with no gene match: 2. The CDR3 sequence: CASRDRAYEQYF. The CDR3 nucleotides are TGCGCCAGCAGGGACAGGGCGTACGAGCAGTACTTC.

The rearrangement joins TRBV4-1 to TRBJ2-2; D not certain. The V end was cut by 4 bases, the J end by 4 bases, with 10 bases between. Per the germline V gene, CDR1 is MGHRA and CDR2 is YSYEKL. CDR3 length: 14 residues. The CDR3 sequence is CASSRPGGTGELFF. As DNA, the CDR3 is TGCGCCAGCAGCCGTCCGGGCGGCACCGGGGAGCTGTTTTTT.

This clone was seen ten or more times. CDR3 in DNA: TGTGCCAGCAGCTTAGGAGGGTCTAGCGGGAGTCTTGAGCAGTACTTC. Residues: CASSLGGSSGSLEQYF. J is TRBJ2-7 and V is TRBV7-8; 10 positions agree with TRBD2. V trimming: 1 base; J trimming: 7 bases; junction bases outside the gene matches: 10. The CDR3 extends over 16 amino acids. Per germline, CDR1 SGHVS and CDR2 FQNEAQ.

This rearrangement joins TRBV9 to TRBJ1-1; 7 bases are shared with TRBD1. From germline, CDR1 is SGDLS and CDR2 YYNGEE. This CDR3 contains 15 residues. V dropped 0 bases and J dropped 6; count of bases not matched to a gene: 8. CDR3 bases: TGTGCCAGCAGCGTAGTCCCAAACAGGGGCGCTGAAGCTTTCTTT. This gives the protein CASSVVPNRGAEAFF.

The chain has TRBV28 and TRBJ1-5; D is undetermined. Germline CDR1 reads MDHEN; CDR2 reads SYDVKM. This CDR3 is built from 15 residues. Trimming took off 7 bases at V and 4 bases at J, with 17 bases between the two ends. The CDR3 bases are TGTGCCAGCACTACGGGCAGACTGGTTAATCAGCCCCAGCATTTT. Translation: CASTTGRLVNQPQHF.

The rearrangement links TRBV4-1 to TRBJ2-1; no definite D call. Germline lookup yields CDR1 MGHRA and CDR2 YSYEKL. This CDR3 region has 13 residues. Deletions cut 4 bases from V and 3 bases from J, with 7 bases between. CDR3 DNA: TGCGCCAGCAGCCGGGTACTCTACAATGAGCAGTTCTTC. This gives the protein CASSRVLYNEQFF.

This clone was counted a few times. The rearrangement uses TRBV7-9 and TRBJ1-1; D remains unclear. The CDR3 totals 11 residues. The germline CDR1 and CDR2 sequences are SEHNR and FQNEAQ (reference sequence). Trimming left V 5 bases short and J 10 bases short, with 11 bases between. CDR3 region: CASSRTERAFF. The CDR3 coding sequence is TGTGCCAGCAGCAGGACGGAACGAGCTTTCTTT.

The gene calls are TRBV7-8 and TRBJ1-5; D possibly corresponds to TRBD1 (6 bases). The germline CDR1 and CDR2 sequences are SGHVS and FQNEAQ. V dropped 5 bases and J dropped 4 bases, with 18 bases sitting between them. This CDR3 comprises 16 residues. The CDR3 spells CASSPQGRDRNQPQHF. CDR3 bases: TGTGCCAGCAGCCCACAGGGTCGGGATAGGAATCAGCCCCAGCATTTT.

Notes on this clone: It may be a read error: a sequence one base away is much more abundant. The same CDR3 arises from other DNA sequences in this sample as well. For the CDR3, the DNA is TGTGCCAGCAGCTTGGATTCGGGGTCTGGAAACACCATATATTTT. It codes for CASSLDSGSGNTIYF. The V and J genes are TRBV5-4 and TRBJ1-3; D is unclear. Deletions cut 0 bases from V and 1 base from J, with 8 bases between. The CDR3 covers 15 residues. Germline V lookup: CDR1 SGHNT, CDR2 YYREEE (reference sequence). The complete variable domain, with remaining parts taken from reference TRBV5-4 and TRBJ1-3, reads ETGVTQSPTHLIKTRGQQVTLRCSSQSGHNTVSWYQQALGQGPQFIFQYYREEENGRGNFPPRFSGLQFPNYSSELNVNALELDDSALYLCASSLDSGSGNTIYFGEGSWLTVV.

The chain couples TRBV5-1 to TRBJ2-1; 9 bases fit TRBD2. This CDR3 is built from 18 residues. CDR1 SGHRS and CDR2 YFSETQ come from the germline V gene. V shed 0 bases and J 2 bases; nucleotides not matched to a gene: 9. The CDR3 DNA follows: TGCGCCAGCAGCTTGGTTCCTAGCGGGGCCCAGACCTACAATGAGCAGTTCTTC. Residues: CASSLVPSGAQTYNEQFF.

This clone was counted a few times. The CDR3 nucleotides read TGTGCCAGTAGTATAGCAAAGCGGGGGTACAATGAGCAGTTCTTC. Translated: CASSIAKRGYNEQFF. The chain employs TRBV19 and TRBJ2-1; 8 nucleotides align to TRBD2. V shed 1 base, J shed 4 bases, and the junction held 3 bases outside the gene matches. CDR1 and CDR2 (germline): LNHDA, SQIVND (reference sequence). This CDR3 is built from 15 residues.

The chain links TRBV18 to TRBJ2-6, with a weak D call TRBD1 (6 bases). The V gene's germline CDR1 is KGHSH and CDR2 LQKENI. Trimming pared 5 bases from V and 0 bases from J, leaving 11 bases between. The CDR3 is 16 residues long. CDR3 residues: CASSSDRTSGANVLTF. In DNA, the CDR3 is TGTGCCAGCTCAAGCGACAGGACCTCTGGGGCCAACGTCCTGACTTTC.

V and J are TRBV25-1 and TRBJ2-7, with a possible D match to TRBD1 (6 bases). The germline V gene has CDR1 MGHDK and CDR2 SYGVNS. This CDR3 comprises 13 residues. V was pared by 3 bases and J by 4 bases, with 10 bases between. The CDR3, as DNA: TGTGCCAGCAGTGAGGGGGCGCGATACGAGCAGTACTTC. Its translation is CASSEGARYEQYF.

Concerning this clone itself: The sample contains more than one DNA sequence encoding this CDR3. The chain recombines TRBV20-1 with TRBJ2-7; unclear D gene. This CDR3 spans 11 amino acids. CDR1 and CDR2 from the germline V gene are DFQATT and SNEGSKA (reference sequence). Trimming took off 1 base at V and 3 bases at J, with 4 bases between the two ends. The CDR3 sequence is CSARGSYEQYF. The DNA of the CDR3 is TGCAGTGCTAGAGGTAGCTACGAGCAGTACTTC.

The V gene is TRBV1, the J gene TRBJ1-5; the table names TRBD1, a call not compared with the DNA. TRBV1 is annotated as a pseudogene. CDR3 size: 19 residues. The CDR3 here is CTSSQGAGTGKCVEQPQHF. DNA of the CDR3: TGCACCAGCAGCCAAGGGGCGGGGACAGGGAAGTGTGTCGAACAGCCCCAGCATTTT.

This clone has more than one count but fewer than ten. The genes are TRBV7-6 and TRBJ1-1; 9 bases fit TRBD1. The V gene end was trimmed by 5 bases and the J gene end by 0 bases; junction bases not matched to a gene: 16. The CDR3 runs to 19 residues. CDR1 SGHVS and CDR2 FNYEAQ come from the germline V gene. As DNA, the CDR3 is TGTGCCAGCAGCCCGGGGGGGGACAGGGAAGCCGATTTGAACACTGAAGCTTTCTTT. Translation gives CASSPGGDREADLNTEAFF.

J is TRBJ2-4 and V is TRBV28; weak D call: TRBD1 (6 bases). V was cut by 5 bases and J by 6 bases, with 17 bases left in between. This CDR3 comprises 15 residues. CDR1 and CDR2 (germline): MDHEN, SYDVKM. The CDR3 DNA sequence: TGTGCCAGCAGTCGAGCTGAAACAGGGATAAACATTCAGTACTTC. It translates to CASSRAETGINIQYF.

The chain's CDR3 is CASRRDTHTKRHYEQYF. CDR3 DNA sequence: TGTGCCAGCAGGCGGGACACCCATACTAAACGACACTACGAGCAGTACTTC. J is TRBJ2-7 and V is TRBV27; D is tentatively TRBD1 or TRBD2 (6 bases each). V lost 6 bases and J lost 3, with 24 bases in between. The CDR3 consists of 17 residues. CDR1 and CDR2 (germline): MNHEY, SMNVEV (reference sequence).

This chain joins TRBV28 and TRBJ1-4, with unresolved D. V dropped 3 bases and J dropped 5 bases, with 19 bases sitting between them. The germline gives CDR1 MDHEN, CDR2 SYDVKM. This CDR3 is 17 amino acids long. CDR3 residues: CASSFREPVPRNEKLFF. The CDR3 DNA sequence: TGTGCCAGCAGTTTTAGGGAACCGGTACCGCGGAATGAAAAACTGTTTTTT.

As for this clone: The sample has other DNA sequences that encode this CDR3 too. The V call is TRBV19, the J call TRBJ2-3, with 10 bases identical to TRBD1. Germline V lookup: CDR1 LNHDA, CDR2 SQIVND (reference sequence). The CDR3 consists of 14 residues. With 3 bases clipped from V and 3 bases from J, the junction kept 0 bases outside the gene matches. CDR3: CASSMGQGTDTQYF. Written as DNA, the CDR3 is TGTGCCAGTAGTATGGGACAGGGGACAGATACGCAGTATTTT.

The chain couples TRBV28 to TRBJ2-4; D is possibly TRBD2 (5 bases). Trimming removed 7 bases at V and 0 bases at J, with 19 bases between. The CDR3 is made up of 17 amino acids. The germline V gene has CDR1 MDHEN and CDR2 SYDVKM. The CDR3 spells CASIPTRSGLAKNIQYF. CDR3 bases: TGTGCCAGCATCCCTACCAGATCGGGGTTAGCCAAAAACATTCAGTACTTC.

J is TRBJ1-2 and V is TRBV7-3, with TRBD1 matching 7 bases. The CDR3 contains 14 residues. The V gene's germline CDR1 is SGHTA and CDR2 FQGTGA. V lost 0 bases and J lost 7; bases outside the gene matches: 5. The CDR3 region is CASSLTEGAGGYTF. As DNA, the CDR3 is TGTGCCAGCAGCTTAACCGAGGGGGCGGGTGGCTACACCTTC.